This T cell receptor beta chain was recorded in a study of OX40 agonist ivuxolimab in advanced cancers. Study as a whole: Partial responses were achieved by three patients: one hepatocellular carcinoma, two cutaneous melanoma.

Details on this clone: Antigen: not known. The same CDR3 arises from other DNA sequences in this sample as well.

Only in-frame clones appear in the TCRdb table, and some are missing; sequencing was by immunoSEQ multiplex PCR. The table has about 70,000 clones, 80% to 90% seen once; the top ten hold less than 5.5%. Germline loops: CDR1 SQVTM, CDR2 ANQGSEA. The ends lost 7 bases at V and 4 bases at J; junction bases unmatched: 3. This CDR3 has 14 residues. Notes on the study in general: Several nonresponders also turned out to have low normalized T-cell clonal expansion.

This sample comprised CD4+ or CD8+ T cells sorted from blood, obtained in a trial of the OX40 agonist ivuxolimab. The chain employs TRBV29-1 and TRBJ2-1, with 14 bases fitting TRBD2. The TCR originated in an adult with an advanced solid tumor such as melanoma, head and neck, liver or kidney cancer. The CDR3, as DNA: TGCAGCGCCGGACTAGCGGGAGGATACAATGAGCAGTTCTTC. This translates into CSAGLAGGYNEQFF.